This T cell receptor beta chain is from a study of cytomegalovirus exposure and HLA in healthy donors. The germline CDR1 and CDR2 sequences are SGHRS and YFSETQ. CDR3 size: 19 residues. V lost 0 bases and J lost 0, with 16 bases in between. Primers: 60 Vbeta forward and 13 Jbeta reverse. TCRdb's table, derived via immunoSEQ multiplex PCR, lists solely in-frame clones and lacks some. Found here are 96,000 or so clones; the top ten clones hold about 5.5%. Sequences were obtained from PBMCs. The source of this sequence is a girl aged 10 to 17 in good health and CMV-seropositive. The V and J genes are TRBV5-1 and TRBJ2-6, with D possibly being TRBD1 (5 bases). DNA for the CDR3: TGCGCCAGCAGCTTGGCCCCTTATGGGGCTAACTCTGGGGCCAACGTCCTGACTTTC. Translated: CASSLAPYGANSGANVLTF.